A selection of T cell receptor beta chains follows, all from one sample in a study of shared clonotypes between healthy human individuals. Generated by immunoSEQ multiplex PCR, the TCRdb table keeps only in-frame clones and is missing some. The table includes about 110,000 clones, about 70% detected once. Specimen: memory CD8+ T cells sorted from blood. The receptor set was obtained from a woman in her 30s in good health. The CDR3 runs from the conserved cysteine through the conserved F or W. The D gene is left open where the match is weak. Part of the rows lack a size; the others show once, few, many or a class for expanded clones.

cdr3_nt cdr3_aa j_call clone_size d_call v_call
TGTGCCAGCAGTGAATATCGCCGGGACAGAATACGGTACGAGCAGTACTTC CASSEYRRDRIRYEQYF TRBJ2-7 NA TRBD1 TRBV25-1
TGCGCCAGCAAACCCGGCGAGGGTGACACCGGGGAGCTGTTTTTT CASKPGEGDTGELFF TRBJ2-2 NA NA TRBV10-1
TGCGCCAGCAGCCAAGAACACGGGAGTTTAGGTAATGAGCAGTTCTTC CASSQEHGSLGNEQFF TRBJ2-1 NA NA TRBV4-1
TGTGCCAGCAGCCAACTTTGGCAAGCGGGAAGCTCCTACGAGCAGTACTTC CASSQLWQAGSSYEQYF TRBJ2-7 NA TRBD2 TRBV14
TGCAGCGTCACGGATTTTGGACTAGCGGGAGATGAGCAGTACTTC CSVTDFGLAGDEQYF TRBJ2-5 many TRBD2 TRBV29-1
TGTGCCAGCAGCTACGGGACTAGCCTCGAGCAGTACTTC CASSYGTSLEQYF TRBJ2-7 NA TRBD2 TRBV7-9
TGTGCCAGCTCACCTGGGAACTACGAGCAGTACTTC CASSPGNYEQYF TRBJ2-7 NA NA TRBV18
TGTGCCAGCAGGGTAGTCCCGGGACAGGTCAATTACGAGCAGTACTTC CASRVVPGQVNYEQYF TRBJ2-7 NA TRBD1 TRBV7-8
TGTGCCAGCAGCTGGGCAGACGACTACGAGCAGTACTTC CASSWADDYEQYF TRBJ2-7 once NA TRBV4-2
TGTGCCAGCGCCTGGGGCTCGACCGGCGAGCAGTACTTC CASAWGSTGEQYF TRBJ2-7 NA NA TRBV28
TGTGCCAGCTCACCACTGGATACGAGTGAGCAGTACTTC CASSPLDTSEQYF TRBJ2-7 NA NA TRBV18
TGTGCCAGCAGCCAGGAGGTGGGAGTCTACGAGCAGTACTTC CASSQEVGVYEQYF TRBJ2-7 NA NA TRBV14
TGTGCCACAACAGGGGCGGACTCCTACGAGCAGTACTTC CATTGADSYEQYF TRBJ2-7 NA TRBD1 TRBV13
TGTGCCAGCATCCCGGGGACGACCAGGGAGACCCAGTACTTC CASIPGTTRETQYF TRBJ2-5 NA NA TRBV7-9
TGTGCCAGCAGTTTAAGGCCAGGGACTTCGAACACCGGGGAGCTGTTTTTT CASSLRPGTSNTGELFF TRBJ2-2 NA NA TRBV28
TGCAGCGTCCAAGACAGGGAGGATTCACCCCTCCACTTT CSVQDREDSPLHF TRBJ1-6 NA TRBD1 TRBV29-1
TGTGCCAGCAGAAATTTTCCCCATCAGGGGGCGAACACTGAAGCTTTCTTT CASRNFPHQGANTEAFF TRBJ1-1 NA TRBD1 TRBV27
TGTGCCAGCAGGCCTAGCGGGAGGGGGGGAGATACGCAGTATTTT CASRPSGRGGDTQYF TRBJ2-3 few TRBD2 TRBV6-6
TGCAGCGTTGTCAGGGACAGGGACTTCTACGAGCAGTACTTC CSVVRDRDFYEQYF TRBJ2-7 many TRBD1 TRBV29-1
TGTGCCATCAGACGGCAGGGGATGGATGAGCAGTTCTTC CAIRRQGMDEQFF TRBJ2-1 NA NA TRBV10-3
TGTGCCAGCAGTAGGGCCGTCTCCTACAATGAGCAGTTCTTC CASSRAVSYNEQFF TRBJ2-1 NA NA TRBV6-6
TGTGCCAGCAGTTTTATCACAGAGGCCAAAAACATTCAGTACTTC CASSFITEAKNIQYF TRBJ2-4 few NA TRBV27
TGCGCCAGCAGCTTGCGGGGTGGTGAGCAGTACTTC CASSLRGGEQYF TRBJ2-7 few NA TRBV5-1
TGTGCCAGCAGTGCACTAGCGGGGGGATACGAGCAGTACTTC CASSALAGGYEQYF TRBJ2-7 once TRBD2 TRBV2